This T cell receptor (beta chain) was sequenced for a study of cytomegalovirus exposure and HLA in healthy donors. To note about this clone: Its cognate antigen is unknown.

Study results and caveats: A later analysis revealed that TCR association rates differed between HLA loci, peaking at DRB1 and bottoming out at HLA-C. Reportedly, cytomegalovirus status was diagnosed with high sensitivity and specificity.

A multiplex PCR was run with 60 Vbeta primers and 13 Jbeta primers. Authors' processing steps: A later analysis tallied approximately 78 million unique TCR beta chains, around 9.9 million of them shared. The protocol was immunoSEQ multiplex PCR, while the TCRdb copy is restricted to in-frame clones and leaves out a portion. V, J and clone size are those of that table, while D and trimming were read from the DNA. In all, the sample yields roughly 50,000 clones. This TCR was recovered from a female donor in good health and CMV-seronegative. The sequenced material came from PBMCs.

For the CDR3, the DNA is TGTGCCAGCAGCTGGACAGGGGGCGACACCATATATTTT. Its protein product is CASSWTGGDTIYF. The genes are TRBV5-4 and TRBJ1-3, with 11 positions matching TRBD1. The CDR3 loop spans 13 amino acids. From germline, CDR1 is SGHNT and CDR2 YYREEE (reference sequence). The V gene end was trimmed by 3 bases and the J gene end by 8 bases; junction bases not matched to a gene: 1. Full variable domain (missing parts from reference TRBV5-4 and TRBJ1-3): ETGVTQSPTHLIKTRGQQVTLRCSSQSGHNTVSWYQQALGQGPQFIFQYYREEENGRGNFPPRFSGLQFPNYSSELNVNALELDDSALYLCASSWTGGDTIYFGEGSWLTVV.